Listed below are T cell receptor beta chains from one sample, sequenced in a study of OX40 agonist ivuxolimab in advanced cancers. The protocol was immunoSEQ multiplex PCR, while the TCRdb copy is restricted to in-frame clones and leaves out a portion. Found here are 50,000 to 65,000 clones, about nine tenths of them singletons; the top ten hold 1.9%. The material was CD4+ or CD8+ T cells sorted from blood, obtained in a trial of the OX40 agonist ivuxolimab. Every receptor here comes from an adult with an advanced solid tumor such as melanoma, head and neck, liver or kidney cancer. Both conserved end residues are part of each CDR3. D genes are given only for firm matches. The size entry is marked missing in some rows and otherwise reads once, few, many or a size class.

abundance | j_gene | v_gene | d_gene | CDR3nt | CDR3aa
NA | TRBJ2-4 | TRBV10-2 | NA | TGCGCCAGCAGGAAGGAAAACATTCAGTACTTC | CASRKENIQYF
once | TRBJ2-1 | TRBV27 | TRBD2 | TGTGCCAGCAGTTTATCAATGGGGGGGAGAGGTGCCAATGAGCAGTTCTTC | CASSLSMGGRGANEQFF
NA | TRBJ2-5 | TRBV7-9 | NA | TGTGCCAGCAGCTTATCGGGAGACGAGACCCAGTACTTC | CASSLSGDETQYF
NA | TRBJ2-7 | TRBV4-3 | TRBD2 | TGCGCCAGCAGCCAAGTCTTACTCGGGGTGACTAGCGGGTTTTCCTACGAGCAGTACTTC | CASSQVLLGVTSGFSYEQYF
NA | TRBJ2-1 | TRBV19 | NA | TGTGCCAGTAGTCCTCGACCAGAACCCTCAAATGAGCAGTTCTTC | CASSPRPEPSNEQFF
NA | TRBJ1-1 | TRBV7-8 | TRBD1 | TGTGCCAGCAACCTAAAACAGGGGGTGATCGGGACTGAAGCTTTCTTT | CASNLKQGVIGTEAFF
NA | TRBJ2-7 | TRBV6-1 | TRBD1 | TGTGCCAGCAGTGAAGCAGGGACAGGGACCTACGAGCAGTACTTC | CASSEAGTGTYEQYF
NA | TRBJ1-1 | TRBV25-1 | NA | TGTGCCAGCAGTGAAACAGGCGTGAACACTGAAGCTTTCTTT | CASSETGVNTEAFF
NA | TRBJ2-1 | TRBV14 | TRBD2 | TGTGCCAGCAGCCAAGAGCTAGCGGTCCGCTACAATGAGCAGTTCTTC | CASSQELAVRYNEQFF
NA | TRBJ1-2 | TRBV13 | NA | TGTGCCAGCAGTAGAGGGGGGGGCGACTCTGGCTACACCTTC | CASSRGGGDSGYTF
NA | TRBJ2-6 | TRBV7-9 | NA | TGTGCCAGCAGCTCGGAGGGGTCCGGGGCCAACGTCCTGACTTTC | CASSSEGSGANVLTF
NA | TRBJ2-6 | TRBV7-2 | NA | TGTGCCAGCAGCTTATTGGGTGGGGCCAACGTCCTGACTTTC | CASSLLGGANVLTF
NA | TRBJ1-1 | TRBV5-4 | NA | TGTGCCAGCAGCCTCCTCTTGGCGAACACTGAAGCTTTCTTT | CASSLLLANTEAFF
NA | TRBJ2-7 | TRBV18 | TRBD1 | TGTGCCAGCTCACCAGGGACAGACTCCTACGAGCAGTACTTC | CASSPGTDSYEQYF
NA | TRBJ2-1 | TRBV7-9 | TRBD2 | TGTGCCAGCAGCTTTGCGGGGCGGGAGGGCTTTGAGCAGTTCTTC | CASSFAGREGFEQFF
NA | TRBJ2-7 | TRBV28 | NA | TGTGCCAGCAGTTTGCCCCGCAGGGACCCACTCGTCTACGAGCAGTACTTC | CASSLPRRDPLVYEQYF
NA | TRBJ2-3 | TRBV28 | TRBD2 | TGTGCCTCCGGGGGGGGCCTGGATACGCAGTATTTT | CASGGGLDTQYF
NA | TRBJ1-1 | TRBV25-1 | NA | TGTGCCAGCAGTGAACTCGGGGTGGGGGCTGAAGCTTTCTTT | CASSELGVGAEAFF
NA | TRBJ2-7 | TRBV15 | NA | TGTGCCACCGCCGGGACTCTAACCTACGAGCAGTACTTC | CATAGTLTYEQYF
NA | TRBJ2-5 | TRBV20-1 | NA | TGCAGTGCTAGAGAAGGAGAGACCCAGTACTTC | CSAREGETQYF
NA | TRBJ2-3 | TRBV11-1 | NA | TGTGCCAGCAGCTTAGGGTCAGTAACAGATACGCAGTATTTT | CASSLGSVTDTQYF
NA | TRBJ2-3 | TRBV9 | TRBD2 | TGTGCCAGCGGAACGACTAGCCGAAGCACAGATACGCAGTATTTT | CASGTTSRSTDTQYF
NA | TRBJ2-2 | TRBV5-1 | NA | TGCGCCAGCAGCTTAGTCGGGCCCCTTAACACCGGGGAGCTGTTTTTT | CASSLVGPLNTGELFF
NA | TRBJ2-6 | TRBV27 | NA | TGTGCCAGCACCTCTCGCTCTGGGGCCAACGTCCTGACTTTC | CASTSRSGANVLTF
NA | TRBJ1-2 | TRBV19 | NA | TGTGCCAGTAGTGCCGGGACGGCAAACTATGGCTACACCTTC | CASSAGTANYGYTF
NA | TRBJ2-5 | TRBV10-3 | TRBD1 | TGTGCCATCAGTCAGCTTCAGGGGGAAGAGACCCAGTACTTC | CAISQLQGEETQYF
NA | TRBJ1-2 | TRBV2 | TRBD1 | TGTGCCAGCACCCCCGAGGCCGGACAGGCCTTAGGCTACACCTTC | CASTPEAGQALGYTF
NA | TRBJ1-5 | TRBV19 | NA | TGTGCCAGTAGTAAGGCCCCCGCGAGGACGCCCCAGCATTTT | CASSKAPARTPQHF
NA | TRBJ2-1 | TRBV10-3 | NA | TGTGCCATCAGTAAGGACAGCTACAATGAGCAGTTCTTC | CAISKDSYNEQFF
NA | TRBJ1-1 | TRBV7-8 | NA | TGTGCCAGCAGCCCGAGACAGCACACTGAAGCTTTCTTT | CASSPRQHTEAFF
NA | TRBJ1-5 | TRBV28 | NA | TGTGCCAGCACCACTGGGGGGGGTGGTAATCAGCCCCAGCATTTT | CASTTGGGGNQPQHF
NA | TRBJ1-6 | TRBV6-4 | NA | TGTGCCAGCGGATTATGGTATACAGGGACCTCCTATAATTCACCCCTCCACTTT | CASGLWYTGTSYNSPLHF